This T cell receptor (beta chain) was observed in a study of blood T cell repertoires in COVID-19. Study information: Researchers got acute and convalescent COVID-19 samples from the United States, Italy and Spain. In each case, the material was cDNA or gDNA derived from T cells, B-cell-depleted T cells, or PBMCs.

Methods used by the authors: Estimation of nucleated cell counts was performed using reference gene primer amplification. TCRdb's copy holds only in-frame clones and misses some; the assay was immunoSEQ multiplex PCR. V and J calls and clone size are copied from that table; D and trimming were computed from the DNA. This sample carries roughly 160,000 clones, roughly 80% of them seen once, and the ten largest clones take around 2.1%. In germline, CDR1 is MDHEN, CDR2 SYDVKM. The CDR3 has 15 residues. V was clipped by 4 bases and J by 4 bases; unmatched bases: 2. This sequence was found in a woman of 80 years or more with acute or convalescent COVID-19. The chain employs TRBV28 and TRBJ2-6; 9 bases fit TRBD1. The sequenced sample was peripheral blood. The CDR3 region has the DNA TGTGCCAGCAGTTACAGGGGGCCGGGGGCCAACGTCCTGACTTTC. Translating gives CASSYRGPGANVLTF.